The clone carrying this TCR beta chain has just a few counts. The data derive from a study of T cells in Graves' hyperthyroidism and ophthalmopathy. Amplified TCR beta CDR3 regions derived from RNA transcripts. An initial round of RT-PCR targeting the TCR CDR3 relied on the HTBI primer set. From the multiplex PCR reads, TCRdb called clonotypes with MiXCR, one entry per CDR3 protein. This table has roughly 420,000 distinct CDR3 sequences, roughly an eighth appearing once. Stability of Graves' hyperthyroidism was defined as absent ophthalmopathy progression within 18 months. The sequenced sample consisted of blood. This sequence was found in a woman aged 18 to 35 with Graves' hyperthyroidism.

The CDR3 loop is CASSQDRSGRRQYSNQPQHF. The CDR3 nucleotides are TGTGCCAGCAGCCAAGATCGCAGTGGCCGACGTCAATATAGCAATCAGCCCCAGCATTTT. The chain recombines TRBV3-1 with TRBJ1-5, with D hard to call. The CDR3 runs to 20 residues. V lost 0 bases, J lost 0 bases, and 21 bases lay in between. The germline gives CDR1 LGHDT, CDR2 YNNKEL (reference sequence).